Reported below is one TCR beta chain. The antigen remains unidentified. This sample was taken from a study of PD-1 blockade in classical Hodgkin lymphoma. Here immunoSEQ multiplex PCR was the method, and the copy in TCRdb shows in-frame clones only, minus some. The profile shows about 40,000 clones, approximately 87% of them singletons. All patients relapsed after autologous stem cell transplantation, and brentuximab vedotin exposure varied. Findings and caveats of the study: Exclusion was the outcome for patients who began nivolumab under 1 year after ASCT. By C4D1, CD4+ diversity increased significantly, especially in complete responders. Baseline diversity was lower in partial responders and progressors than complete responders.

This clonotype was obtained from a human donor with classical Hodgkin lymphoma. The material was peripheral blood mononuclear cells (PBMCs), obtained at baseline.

CDR3 amino acids: CASSLGAALSGNTIYF. The CDR3 coding sequence is TGTGCCAGCAGCTTAGGAGCAGCGCTCTCTGGAAACACCATATATTTT. The chain carries TRBV7-9 and TRBJ1-3; D unresolved. Germline CDR1 and CDR2: SEHNR and FQNEAQ (reference sequence). CDR3 size: 16 residues. Trimming removed 1 base at V and 0 bases at J, with 10 bases between.